The present entry profiles one TCR beta chain with its context. The antigen remains undetermined. These data belong to a study of shared clonotypes between healthy human individuals. Study at large: Per donor, CD8 memory used one plate, CD8 naive used two, CD4 memory used three and CD4 naive used three.

Naive CD8 cells were CD45RO-negative, positively selected for CCR7, excluding terminally differentiated effector memory CD45RA+ cells. Findings and limits, study-wide: Blood was the sole source, and tissue repertoires probably differ. Represented diversity (both genetic and exposure-history) was limited by the small number of donors.

Only in-frame clones appear in the TCRdb table, and some are missing; sequencing was by immunoSEQ multiplex PCR. Of millions of clones in the sample, approximately 94% are singletons; the top ten hold 1.1%. Sequencing used naive CD8+ T cells sorted from blood. This sequence originates from a man between 18 and 35 years old in good health.

The CDR3 nucleotides are TGTGCCAGCAGCCCCCGCCCAGGGATCGGAGAGACCCAGTACTTC. Its protein is CASSPRPGIGETQYF. The chain links TRBV7-9 to TRBJ2-5; weak D call: TRBD1 (5 bases). The CDR3 is made up of 15 amino acids. V dropped 5 bases and J dropped 4 bases, with 17 bases sitting between them. CDR1 and CDR2 from the germline V gene are SEHNR and FQNEAQ (reference sequence). Supplemented by reference TRBV7-9 and TRBJ2-5, the full variable domain reads DTGVSQNPRHKITKRGQNVTFRCDPISEHNRLYWYRQTLGQGPEFLTYFQNEAQLEKSRLLSDRFSAERPKGSFSTLEIQRTEQGDSAMYLCASSPRPGIGETQYFGPGTRLLVL.